In its sample, the clone carrying this T cell receptor beta chain was seen a few times. This record belongs to a study of blood T cell repertoires in COVID-19. The length of the CDR3 is 12 residues. Trimming pared 3 bases from V and 10 bases from J, leaving 7 bases between. Germline V gene data show CDR1 as SGHDN and CDR2 as FVKESK. TCRdb keeps only in-frame clones here, not all; method: immunoSEQ multiplex PCR. The sample carries a few hundred thousand clones, 80% to 90% recorded once. This TCR was recovered from a woman aged 45-65 years with acute or convalescent COVID-19. V usage is TRBV14 and J usage is TRBJ1-6, with D possibly TRBD1 on 5 matching bases. Sequenced material: peripheral blood. The CDR3 loop is CASSQGGSPLHF. The CDR3, as DNA: TGTGCCAGCAGCCAGGGGGGATCACCCCTCCACTTT. The full variable domain, completed using reference TRBV14 and TRBJ1-6, is EAGVTQFPSHSVIEKGQTVTLRCDPISGHDNLYWYRRVMGKEIKFLLHFVKESKQDESGMPNNRFLAERTGGTYSTLKVQPAELEDSGVYFCASSQGGSPLHFGNGTRLTVT.